Shown below are 21 T cell receptor beta chains from a single sample sequenced in a study of cytomegalovirus exposure and HLA in healthy donors (dated by TCRdb to 2016 to 2017). To prepare the library, the immunoSEQ multiplex PCR assay was applied. For the multiplex PCR, a mixture combining 60 forward primers for TCR Vbeta segments and 13 reverse primers for TCR Jbeta segments was used. Here the immuneACCESS table is served through TCRdb, limited to in-frame sequences with V and J called. Missing clones are a known gap in these copies; in checked studies unresolved V genes cover under half, and the rest lacks a known reason. Recorded for this sample are roughly 150,000 clones; 85% of them occurred a single time. Jointly, the top ten make up 1% of the sample. Source material: PBMCs. All receptors derive from a boy aged 2 to 10 in good health and CMV-seronegative.

This clone was detected once. The V gene is TRBV6-1, the J gene TRBJ1-1; 9 nucleotides align to TRBD1. CDR3 length: 13 amino acids. Germline V gives CDR1 MNHNS, CDR2 SASEGT. Unmatched junction bases numbered 1, after V lost 8 bases and J lost 0 bases. The CDR3: CASGDRVNTEAFF. DNA for the CDR3: TGTGCCAGCGGGGACAGGGTGAACACTGAAGCTTTCTTT.

This clone has a handful of counts. This chain uses TRBV28 with TRBJ2-2; possibly TRBD1 for D (6 bases). From germline, CDR1 is MDHEN and CDR2 SYDVKM. Trimming left V 5 bases short and J 0 bases short, with 19 bases between. This CDR3 spans 18 amino acids. The CDR3 DNA sequence: TGTGCCAGCAGTATCACCTCACAGGGTTCACCGAACACCGGGGAGCTGTTTTTT. Translation: CASSITSQGSPNTGELFF.

This clone was observed once. The chain has TRBV2 and TRBJ2-7; weak D call: TRBD2 (5 bases). Looked up from germline, CDR1 is SNHLY and CDR2 is FYNNEI. Trimming cost V 1 base and J 6 bases, with 10 bases left between them. The CDR3 consists of 13 residues. This CDR3 reads CASSEGTAGEQYF. CDR3 sequence (DNA): TGTGCCAGCAGTGAAGGGACTGCGGGCGAGCAGTACTTC.

The chain carries TRBV30 and TRBJ1-5; D gene unclear. There are 14 residues in the CDR3. Germline V gene lookup returns CDR1 GTSNPN and CDR2 SVGIG (reference sequence). V lost 0 bases to trimming and J lost 7 bases, with 13 bases between them. The CDR3 nucleotides read TGTGCCTGGAGTGTAGAAAGGTGGAGCCAGCCCCAGCATTTT. Translated: CAWSVERWSQPQHF. The whole variable domain, remainder taken from reference TRBV30 and TRBJ1-5, is SQTIHQWPATLVQPVGSPLSLECTVEGTSNPNLYWYRQAAGRGLQLLFYSVGIGQISSEVPQNLSASRPQDRQFILSSKKLLLSDSGFYLCAWSVERWSQPQHFGDGTRLSIL.

The V gene is TRBV5-4, the J gene TRBJ2-7; no firm D call. Germline V gene lookup returns CDR1 SGHNT and CDR2 YYREEE (reference sequence). This CDR3 has 11 residues. V was shortened by 3 bases and J by 4 bases, with 5 bases between the two germline ends. DNA of the CDR3: TGTGCCAGCAGCTCTCTATACGAGCAGTACTTC. Amino acids: CASSSLYEQYF.

This sequence joins TRBV5-1 and TRBJ2-1, with 11 bases lining up with TRBD2. With 0 bases clipped from V and 10 bases from J, the junction kept 6 bases outside the gene matches. The CDR3 is 15 amino acids. Germline V CDR1 and CDR2: SGHRS, YFSETQ. The CDR3 nucleotides read TGCGCCAGCAGCTTGGGACTAGCGGGGAGGGAGGAGCAGTTCTTC. It encodes CASSLGLAGREEQFF.

This sequence joins TRBV29-1 and TRBJ1-2, with D possibly matching TRBD1 (6 bases). Germline V lookup: CDR1 SQVTM, CDR2 ANQGSEA. The CDR3 totals 13 residues. The ends were cut back, 3 bases at V and 3 bases at J, with 11 bases in the middle. The CDR3 coding sequence is TGCAGCGTTGAGGGGGGGCAGGACTATGGCTACACCTTC. Translated, it gives CSVEGGQDYGYTF.

The chain carries TRBV6-6 and TRBJ1-2; 9 positions agree with TRBD1. The CDR3 totals 13 residues. Germline-derived CDR1 and CDR2 are MNHNY and SVGAGI (reference sequence). The J segment lost 7 bases and the V segment lost 6 bases, leaving 6 bases of the junction unmatched. The CDR3 loop reads CASRRTGDSGYTF. The CDR3 nucleotides read TGTGCCAGCAGACGGACAGGGGATTCTGGCTACACCTTC.

This clone appeared once. The chain employs TRBV5-1 and TRBJ1-6; tentatively, D is TRBD1 (6 bases). Trimming removed 0 bases at V and 12 bases at J, with 16 bases between. This CDR3 is 15 amino acids long. CDR1 is SGHRS, CDR2 YFSETQ, per germline. The CDR3 nucleotides read TGCGCCAGCAGCTTGGCGTGCAGGGGCCCAAAACCCCTCCACTTT. Translating it yields CASSLACRGPKPLHF.

The chain joins TRBV7-2 to TRBJ1-4; no firm D call. With 6 bases removed from V and 4 bases from J, the gap between germline ends came to 21 bases. CDR3 size: 17 residues. Germline CDR1 and CDR2: SGHTA and FQGNSA. The CDR3 here is CASSMGKVAGGNEKLFF. The CDR3 DNA sequence: TGTGCCAGCAGTATGGGGAAGGTTGCGGGAGGTAATGAAAAACTGTTTTTT.

The rearrangement uses TRBV4-2 and TRBJ2-1, with 7 bases that match TRBD2. CDR1 and CDR2 (germline): LGHNA, YNFKEQ. Unmatched junction bases numbered 7, after V lost 1 base and J lost 1 base. The CDR3 length is 17 residues. The CDR3 is CASSQVVPGGSYNEQFF. CDR3 sequence (DNA): TGTGCCAGCAGCCAAGTCGTCCCGGGGGGTTCCTACAATGAGCAGTTCTTC.

The rearrangement links TRBV28 to TRBJ1-1, with D possibly TRBD1 on 6 matching bases. There are 14 residues in the CDR3. Germline V gene lookup returns CDR1 MDHEN and CDR2 SYDVKM. V was shortened by 6 bases and J by 6 bases, with 17 bases between the two germline ends. The CDR3 reads CASRGTGNGPEAFF. The CDR3 DNA reads TGTGCCAGCAGGGGCACAGGGAACGGGCCTGAAGCTTTCTTT.

The chain carries TRBV28 and TRBJ2-3; a weak D match, TRBD2 (7 bases). From germline, CDR1 is MDHEN and CDR2 SYDVKM. Trimming left V 4 bases short and J 4 bases short, with 18 bases between. This CDR3 contains 16 residues. CDR3 DNA: TGTGCCAGCAGTTATCGAGGAGGGGGGGGCGCAGATACGCAGTATTTT. Protein product: CASSYRGGGGADTQYF. Using reference TRBV28 and TRBJ2-3 for the parts outside the CDR3, the full variable domain is DVKVTQSSRYLVKRTGEKVFLECVQDMDHENMFWYRQDPGLGLRLIYFSYDVKMKEKGDIPEGYSVSREKKERFSLILESASTNQTSMYLCASSYRGGGGADTQYFGPGTRLTVL.

V usage is TRBV18 and J usage is TRBJ2-7; D is perhaps TRBD2 (6 bases). This CDR3 has 13 amino acids. Germline V gene sequence: CDR1 KGHSH, CDR2 LQKENI. V lost 2 bases and J lost 4, with 9 bases in between. CDR3 protein: CASSPAAGYEQYV. CDR3 sequence (DNA): TGTGCCAGCTCACCAGCGGCGGGATACGAGCAGTACGTC.

For this clone: One end of the junction does not line up with germline, which may come from a read error. CDR3 bases: TGTTCCAGCAGCTTAGACAGGGGCGGGGACATTCAGTACTTC. Amino acid sequence: CSSSLDRGGDIQYF. The chain recombines TRBV7-9 with TRBJ2-4, with 8 bases aligning to TRBD1. CDR1 is SEHNR, CDR2 FQNEAQ, per germline (reference sequence). The CDR3 contains 14 residues.

The J gene is TRBJ1-4, the V gene TRBV4-1, with D maybe TRBD1 (5 bases). Germline lookup yields CDR1 MGHRA and CDR2 YSYEKL. The CDR3 totals 16 residues. V was shortened by 1 base and J by 0 bases, with 9 bases between the two germline ends. The CDR3 DNA reads TGCGCCAGCAGCCAAGTACCAGGGACAACTAATGAAAAACTGTTTTTT. It is translated as CASSQVPGTTNEKLFF.

A single count supports this clone. The genes are TRBV9 and TRBJ2-7; possible D gene TRBD2, 7 bases. There are 19 residues in the CDR3. Germline V gene data show CDR1 as SGDLS and CDR2 as YYNGEE. V dropped 3 bases and J dropped 1 base, with 26 bases sitting between them. CDR3 amino acids: CASSGGRGPPFNFSYEQYV. In DNA, the CDR3 is TGTGCCAGCAGCGGGGGGCGGGGGCCCCCTTTCAACTTTTCCTACGAGCAGTACGTC.

The chain is built from TRBV27 and TRBJ2-5; TRBD2 agrees at 9 bases. Germline V gene sequence: CDR1 MNHEY, CDR2 SMNVEV (reference sequence). The CDR3 is made up of 15 amino acids. The trim removed 2 bases at V and 0 bases at J, leaving 1 base unmatched. CDR3 sequence (DNA): TGTGCCAGCAGTTTAGCGGGGGGGTACCAAGAGACCCAGTACTTC. This gives the protein CASSLAGGYQETQYF.

This clone was picked up a small number of times. This chain joins TRBV28 and TRBJ1-3, with TRBD1 matching over 7 bases. The CDR3 has 15 amino acids. Germline CDR1 MDHEN, CDR2 SYDVKM. Trimming removed 7 bases from V and 0 bases from J; junction bases left unmatched: 6. The CDR3 DNA reads TGTGCCAGCATACAGGGGATGAGCTCTGGAAACACCATATATTTT. It yields the protein CASIQGMSSGNTIYF.

This clone has only one observation. The V and J genes are TRBV4-2 and TRBJ2-3; TRBD1 matches at 7 bases. This CDR3 has 14 amino acids. J lost 6 bases, V lost 5 bases, and 8 bases had no gene match. Germline CDR1 LGHNA, CDR2 YNFKEQ. The CDR3 nucleotides read TGTGCCAGCAGCGAAGGAACAGGGGTGGATACGCAGTATTTT. Protein: CASSEGTGVDTQYF.

This sequence joins TRBV10-3 and TRBJ2-7; TRBD1 matches at 11 bases. The CDR3 has 16 amino acids. Germline assignment: CDR1 ENHRY and CDR2 SYGVKD. Unmatched junction bases numbered 7, after V lost 4 bases and J lost 2 bases. The CDR3 DNA reads as TGTGCCATCAGTGGAGGGGGACAGGGGGACCCCTACGAGCAGTACTTC. It translates to CAISGGGQGDPYEQYF.